This T cell receptor beta chain was captured in a study of blood T cell repertoires in COVID-19. Study-wide background: Whether acute or convalescent, the COVID-19 samples came from the United States, Italy and Spain.

The CDR3 runs 14 residues. Trimming cost V 3 bases and J 1 base, with 12 bases left between them. The germline gives CDR1 DFQATT, CDR2 SNEGSKA (reference sequence). Source study methods: Nucleated cell number was recorded as an estimate derived from reference gene primer amplification. Some clones are missing from TCRdb's copy, which holds only in-frame ones; the method was immunoSEQ multiplex PCR. Clonal size and the V and J genes are those of that table, whereas D and trimming came from the DNA. The sample includes about 190,000 clones, approximately 81% of them seen just once. Specimen: peripheral blood. The chain is built from TRBV20-1 and TRBJ1-1; perhaps TRBD1 as D (5 bases). The sequence was obtained from a woman older than 75 with active or convalescent COVID-19. The CDR3 reads CSASPGVANTEAFF. CDR3 sequence (DNA): TGCAGTGCTAGTCCGGGGGTCGCGAACACTGAAGCTTTCTTT.